The present TCR beta chain was sequenced within a study of T cells in Graves' hyperthyroidism and ophthalmopathy. Patients aged 18 to 65 had newly diagnosed hyperthyroidism that had lasted under 2 months. Uncontrolled infections, other autoimmune diseases, pregnancy or lactation led to exclusion of patients. What was amplified from RNA transcripts were TCR beta CDR3 regions. Primed by the HTBI set, a first-round RT-PCR was run on the TCR CDR3. TCRdb processed the multiplex PCR reads anew with MiXCR; each CDR3 protein has one entry. This sample has about 360,000 distinct CDR3 sequences, with around 13% found just once. V lost 5 bases to trimming and J lost 8 bases; unmatched junction nucleotides: 12. The CDR3 totals 15 residues. Looked up from germline, CDR1 is MNHEY and CDR2 is SMNVEV (reference sequence). A remark on this clonotype: A clone one base away is much larger, so this may be a read error.

The chain couples TRBV27 to TRBJ1-2; the match to TRBD1 covers 9 bases. The sequence came from a woman aged 18 to 35 with Graves' hyperthyroidism. The sample was blood. As DNA, the CDR3 is TGTGCCAGCAGTCCGGGACAGGGTATAGTCGGAGGCTACACCTTC. Translated: CASSPGQGIVGGYTF.